These 14 T cell receptor beta chains share one sample of origin, sequenced in a study of blood T cell repertoires in COVID-19. Generated by immunoSEQ multiplex PCR, the TCRdb table keeps only in-frame clones and is missing some. The repertoire holds roughly 190,000 clones, roughly nine tenths seen once, with around 23% in the top ten. The sample consisted of PBMCs or T cells enriched from blood (not recorded which). These receptors originate from a middle-aged woman in a cohort exposed to, infected with or recovered from COVID-19 (not recorded which).

The V and J genes are TRBV7-2 and TRBJ2-1; 10 positions match TRBD1. The CDR3 is 15 residues long. From germline, CDR1 is SGHTA and CDR2 FQGNSA. J lost 4 bases, V lost 5 bases, and 5 bases had no gene match. This chain's CDR3 is CASSEDRGQYNEQFF. DNA for the CDR3: TGTGCCAGCAGCGAAGACAGGGGGCAGTACAATGAGCAGTTCTTC.

Notes on this clone: Other DNA sequences of this sample code for an identical CDR3. This chain links TRBV7-2 with TRBJ2-7; no reliable D call. V was shortened by 1 base and J by 0 bases, with 7 bases between the two germline ends. Per germline, CDR1 SGHTA and CDR2 FQGNSA. This CDR3 is 14 amino acids long. The DNA of the CDR3 is TGTGCCAGCAGCTTAGTCGGCGGCTCCTACGAGCAGTACTTC. Protein product: CASSLVGGSYEQYF.

In DNA form, the CDR3 reads TGTGCCATCAAGGGGGCGAATGAGCAGTTCTTC. Its translation: CAIKGANEQFF. V and J are TRBV10-3 and TRBJ2-1; TRBD1 agrees at 7 bases. CDR3 size: 11 residues. CDR1 ENHRY and CDR2 SYGVKD come from the germline V gene. Trimming at V came to 7 bases and at J to 7 bases, leaving 1 base not matched to a gene.

The chain carries TRBV28 and TRBJ2-7; 8 bases fit TRBD1. In germline, CDR1 is MDHEN, CDR2 SYDVKM. V was pared by 1 base and J by 5 bases, with 1 base of the junction left unmatched. The CDR3 is 13 residues long. CDR3 sequence (DNA): TGTGCCAGCAGTTTATTGACAGGGGACGAGCAGTACTTC. Translating it yields CASSLLTGDEQYF. Filled out from reference TRBV28 and TRBJ2-7, the complete variable domain reads DVKVTQSSRYLVKRTGEKVFLECVQDMDHENMFWYRQDPGLGLRLIYFSYDVKMKEKGDIPEGYSVSREKKERFSLILESASTNQTSMYLCASSLLTGDEQYFGPGTRLTVT.

This chain uses TRBV6-5 with TRBJ2-2; D possibly corresponds to TRBD2 (5 bases). CDR1 is MNHEY, CDR2 SVGAGI, per germline. The CDR3 runs to 12 residues. Trimming removed 10 bases at V and 2 bases at J, with 8 bases between. In DNA form, the CDR3 reads TGTGCCACAAGACTAAACACCGGGGAGCTGTTTTTT. This gives the protein CATRLNTGELFF.

The chain employs TRBV27 and TRBJ2-7; TRBD1 is a possible D gene (6 bases). V was clipped by 0 bases and J by 1 base, with 10 bases between them. Germline lookup yields CDR1 MNHEY and CDR2 SMNVEV (reference sequence). The CDR3 covers 15 residues. CDR3 sequence (DNA): TGTGCCAGCAGTTTATCCGGGACACTTTCCTACGAGCAGTACTTC. It translates to CASSLSGTLSYEQYF.

This sequence joins TRBV10-1 and TRBJ1-1; D might be TRBD1 (6 bases). Deletions cut 2 bases from V and 1 base from J, with 11 bases between. CDR1 is WNHNN, CDR2 SYGVQD, per germline (reference sequence). The CDR3 runs to 15 residues. In nucleotides, the CDR3 is TGCGCCAGCAGTGAGGCCGGGACAACGAACACTGAAGCTTTCTTT. Translating gives CASSEAGTTNTEAFF.

The chain has TRBV13 and TRBJ2-7; 12 positions agree with TRBD2. Per the germline V gene, CDR1 is PRHDT and CDR2 is FYEKMQ (reference sequence). V was clipped by 5 bases and J by 7 bases; unmatched bases: 12. The CDR3 has 16 residues. The chain's CDR3 is CASSARAASGRGEQYF. CDR3 nucleotide sequence: TGTGCCAGCAGCGCCCGTGCGGCTAGCGGGAGGGGAGAGCAGTACTTC. Full variable domain (rest looked up from reference TRBV13 and TRBJ2-7): AAGVIQSPRHLIKEKRETATLKCYPIPRHDTVYWYQQGPGQDPQFLISFYEKMQSDKGSIPDRFSAQQFSDYHSELNMSSLELGDSALYFCASSARAASGRGEQYFGPGTRLTVT.

V and J are TRBV5-6 and TRBJ2-5; tentatively, D is TRBD2 (6 bases). Looked up from germline, CDR1 is SGHDT and CDR2 is YYEEEE. There are 17 residues in the CDR3. Trimming pared 0 bases from V and 2 bases from J, leaving 17 bases between. DNA for the CDR3: TGTGCCAGCAGCTTGGATACGGCGGGGCTTGATCAAGAGACCCAGTACTTC. Encoded protein: CASSLDTAGLDQETQYF.

This chain joins TRBV7-2 and TRBJ1-5; unclear D gene. Germline V gene sequence: CDR1 SGHTA, CDR2 FQGNSA. V was clipped by 5 bases and J by 4 bases, with 9 bases between them. The CDR3 consists of 13 residues. The CDR3 loop reads CASSTDTNQPQHF. In DNA, the CDR3 is TGTGCCAGCAGCACCGACACAAATCAGCCCCAGCATTTT.

The chain has TRBV7-9 and TRBJ1-5; D gene unclear. Trimming left V 3 bases short and J 1 base short, with 10 bases between. Germline V gene data show CDR1 as SEHNR and CDR2 as FQNEAQ (reference sequence). CDR3 length: 15 residues. The CDR3, as DNA: TGTGCCAGCAGCTTTAGCGGGAGGAGCAATCAGCCCCAGCATTTT. Protein: CASSFSGRSNQPQHF.

A word on this clone: Other DNA sequences in the sample encode the same CDR3. The V gene is TRBV9, the J gene TRBJ1-2; 8 bases line up with TRBD1. Germline trimming cut 0 bases from V and 2 bases from J; bases unmatched to any gene: 0. The CDR3 is made up of 14 amino acids. Germline V gives CDR1 SGDLS, CDR2 YYNGEE. CDR3 in amino acids: CASSVGQGNYGYTF. The CDR3, as DNA: TGTGCCAGCAGCGTAGGACAGGGGAACTATGGCTACACCTTC.

This rearrangement joins TRBV7-9 to TRBJ1-5, with 7 nucleotides matching TRBD1. CDR1 and CDR2 (germline): SEHNR, FQNEAQ (reference sequence). V was clipped by 8 bases and J by 5 bases; unmatched bases: 9. The CDR3 loop spans 14 amino acids. Written as DNA, the CDR3 is TGTGCCAGCTCCGGGACAGACCCTCATCAGCCCCAGCATTTT. Its translation: CASSGTDPHQPQHF.

Only one count was recorded for this clone. CDR3 loop: CASSVVGTANTGELFF. CDR3 DNA: TGTGCCAGCAGCGTAGTGGGGACTGCGAACACCGGGGAGCTGTTTTTT. The rearrangement joins TRBV9 to TRBJ2-2, with a possible D match to TRBD2 (6 bases). This CDR3 region has 16 residues. Trimming stripped 0 bases from V and 0 bases from J, with 9 bases between. Germline values: CDR1 SGDLS, CDR2 YYNGEE.